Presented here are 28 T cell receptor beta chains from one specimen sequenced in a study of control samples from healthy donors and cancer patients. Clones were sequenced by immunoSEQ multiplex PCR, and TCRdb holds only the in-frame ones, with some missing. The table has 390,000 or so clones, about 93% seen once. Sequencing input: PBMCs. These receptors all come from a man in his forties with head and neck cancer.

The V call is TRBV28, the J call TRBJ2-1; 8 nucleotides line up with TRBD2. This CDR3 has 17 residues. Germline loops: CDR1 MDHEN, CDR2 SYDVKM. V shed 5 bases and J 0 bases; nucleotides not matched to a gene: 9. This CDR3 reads CASSPPLAGSSYNEQFF. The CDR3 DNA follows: TGTGCCAGCAGTCCCCCGCTAGCGGGTAGCTCCTACAATGAGCAGTTCTTC.

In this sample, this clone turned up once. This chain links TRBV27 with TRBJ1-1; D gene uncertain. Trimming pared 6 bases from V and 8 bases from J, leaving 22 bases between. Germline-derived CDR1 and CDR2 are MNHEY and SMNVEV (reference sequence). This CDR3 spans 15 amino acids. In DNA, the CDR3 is TGTGCCAGCAGGCCTAAATCGGTGATGGTTTGGGAAGCTTTCTTT. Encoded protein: CASRPKSVMVWEAFF.

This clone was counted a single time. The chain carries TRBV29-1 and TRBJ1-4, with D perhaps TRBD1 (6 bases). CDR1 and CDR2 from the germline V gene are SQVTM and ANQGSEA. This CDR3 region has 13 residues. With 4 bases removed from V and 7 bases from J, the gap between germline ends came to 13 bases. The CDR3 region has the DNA TGCAGCGTTGGGCAGGGGATGGGTGAAAAACTGTTTTTT. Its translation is CSVGQGMGEKLFF.

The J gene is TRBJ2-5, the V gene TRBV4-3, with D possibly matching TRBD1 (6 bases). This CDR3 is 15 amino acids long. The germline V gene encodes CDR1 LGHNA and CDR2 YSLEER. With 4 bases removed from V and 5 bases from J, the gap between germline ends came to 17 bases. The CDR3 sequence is CASSLYRVNKETQYF. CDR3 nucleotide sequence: TGCGCCAGCAGCCTCTACAGGGTAAATAAGGAGACCCAGTACTTC.

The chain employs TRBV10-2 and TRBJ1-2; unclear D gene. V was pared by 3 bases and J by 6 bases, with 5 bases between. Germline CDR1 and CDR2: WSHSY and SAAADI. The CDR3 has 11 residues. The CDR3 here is CASSEEHGYTF. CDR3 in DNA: TGCGCCAGCAGTGAAGAGCATGGCTACACCTTC.

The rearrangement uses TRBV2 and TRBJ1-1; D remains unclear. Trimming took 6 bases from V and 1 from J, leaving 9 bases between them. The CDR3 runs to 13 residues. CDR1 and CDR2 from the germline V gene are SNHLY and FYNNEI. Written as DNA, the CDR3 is TGTGCCAGCAGCACGGGATCGAACACTGAAGCTTTCTTT. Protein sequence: CASSTGSNTEAFF. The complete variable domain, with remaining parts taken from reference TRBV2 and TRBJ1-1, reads EPEVTQTPSHQVTQMGQEVILRCVPISNHLYFYWYRQILGQKVEFLVSFYNNEISEKSEIFDDQFSVERPDGSNFTLKIRSTKLEDSAMYFCASSTGSNTEAFFGQGTRLTVV.

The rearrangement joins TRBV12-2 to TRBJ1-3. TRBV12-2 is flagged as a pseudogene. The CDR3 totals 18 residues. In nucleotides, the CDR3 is TGTGCAAGTCGCTTAGATCGGTACGGCAGACCGGAGGGAAACACCATATATTTT. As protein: CASRLDRYGRPEGNTIYF.

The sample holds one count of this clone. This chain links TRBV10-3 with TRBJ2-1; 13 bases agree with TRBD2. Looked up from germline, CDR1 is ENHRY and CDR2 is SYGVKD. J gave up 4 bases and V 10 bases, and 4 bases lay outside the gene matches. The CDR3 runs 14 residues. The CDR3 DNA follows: TGTGCCACCACTAGCGGGGGGGGTTACAATGAGCAGTTCTTC. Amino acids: CATTSGGGYNEQFF.

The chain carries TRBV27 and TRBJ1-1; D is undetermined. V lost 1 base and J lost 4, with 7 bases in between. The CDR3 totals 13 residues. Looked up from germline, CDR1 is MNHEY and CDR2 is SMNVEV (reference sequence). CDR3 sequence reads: CASSLYSGTEAFF. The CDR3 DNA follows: TGTGCCAGCAGTTTATACAGCGGCACTGAAGCTTTCTTT.

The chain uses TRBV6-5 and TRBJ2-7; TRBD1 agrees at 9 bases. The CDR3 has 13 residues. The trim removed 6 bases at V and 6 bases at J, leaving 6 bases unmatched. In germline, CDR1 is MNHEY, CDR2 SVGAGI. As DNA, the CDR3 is TGTGCCAGCAGCAGGGACAGGGTTGGCGAGCAGTACTTC. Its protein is CASSRDRVGEQYF.

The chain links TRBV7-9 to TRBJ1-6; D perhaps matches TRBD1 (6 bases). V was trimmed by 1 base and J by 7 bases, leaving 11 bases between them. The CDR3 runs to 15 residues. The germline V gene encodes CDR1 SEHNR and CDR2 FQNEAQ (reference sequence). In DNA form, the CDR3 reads TGTGCCAGCAGCTTAGAGACAGGCGGAAATTCACCCCTCCACTTT. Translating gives CASSLETGGNSPLHF.

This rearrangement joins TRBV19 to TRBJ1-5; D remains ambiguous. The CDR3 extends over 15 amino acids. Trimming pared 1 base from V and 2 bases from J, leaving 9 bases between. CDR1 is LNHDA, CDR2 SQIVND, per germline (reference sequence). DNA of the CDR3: TGTGCCAGTAGTATAGGAGATACGGGCAATCAGCCCCAGCATTTT. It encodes CASSIGDTGNQPQHF.

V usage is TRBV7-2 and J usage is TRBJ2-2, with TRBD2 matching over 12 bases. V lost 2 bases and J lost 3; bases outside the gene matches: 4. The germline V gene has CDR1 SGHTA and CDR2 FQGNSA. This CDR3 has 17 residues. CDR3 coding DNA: TGTGCCAGCAGCTTAACGCTAGCGGGGGGGTACACCGGGGAGCTGTTTTTT. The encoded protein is CASSLTLAGGYTGELFF. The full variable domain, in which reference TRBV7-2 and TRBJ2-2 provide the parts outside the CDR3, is GAGVSQSPSNKVTEKGKDVELRCDPISGHTALYWYRQSLGQGLEFLIYFQGNSAPDKSGLPSDRFSAERTGGSVSTLTIQRTQQEDSAVYLCASSLTLAGGYTGELFFGEGSRLTVL.

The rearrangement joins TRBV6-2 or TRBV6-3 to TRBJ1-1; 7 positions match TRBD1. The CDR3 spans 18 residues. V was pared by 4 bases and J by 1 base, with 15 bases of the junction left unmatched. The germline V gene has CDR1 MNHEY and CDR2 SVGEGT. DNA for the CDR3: TGTGCCAGCAGTTCCCACAGGGGAGGAATCTCTTCGAACACTGAAGCTTTCTTT. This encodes CASSSHRGGISSNTEAFF.

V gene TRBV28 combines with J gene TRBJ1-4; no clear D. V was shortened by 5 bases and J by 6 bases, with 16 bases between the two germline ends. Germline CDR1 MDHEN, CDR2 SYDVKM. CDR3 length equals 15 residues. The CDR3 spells CASSPSENRHEKLFF. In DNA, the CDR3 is TGTGCCAGCAGTCCCTCAGAAAACCGACATGAAAAACTGTTTTTT.

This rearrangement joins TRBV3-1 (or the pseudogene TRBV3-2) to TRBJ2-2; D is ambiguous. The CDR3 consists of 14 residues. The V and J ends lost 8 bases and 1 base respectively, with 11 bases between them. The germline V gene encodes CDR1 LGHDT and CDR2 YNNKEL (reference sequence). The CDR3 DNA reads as TGTGCCAGCGGAAACAGCCTGAACACCGGGGAGCTGTTTTTT. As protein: CASGNSLNTGELFF.

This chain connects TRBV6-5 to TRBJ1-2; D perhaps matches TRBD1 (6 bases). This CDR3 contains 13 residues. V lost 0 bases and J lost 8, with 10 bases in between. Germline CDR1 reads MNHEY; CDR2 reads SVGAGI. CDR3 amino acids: CASSYSPTGGYTF. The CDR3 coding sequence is TGTGCCAGCAGTTACTCCCCGACAGGCGGCTACACCTTC.

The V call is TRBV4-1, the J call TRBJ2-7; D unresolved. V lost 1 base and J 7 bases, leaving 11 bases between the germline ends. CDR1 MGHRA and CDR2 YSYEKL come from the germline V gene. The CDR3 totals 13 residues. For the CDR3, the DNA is TGCGCCAGCAGCCAAGCCACAACCTCTGAGCAGTACTTC. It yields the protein CASSQATTSEQYF.

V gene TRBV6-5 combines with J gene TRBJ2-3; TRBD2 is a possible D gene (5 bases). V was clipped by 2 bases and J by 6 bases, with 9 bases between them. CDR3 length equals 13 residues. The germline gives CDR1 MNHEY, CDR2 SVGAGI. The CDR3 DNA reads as TGTGCCAGCAGTTACACTCGAGGGGATACGCAGTATTTT. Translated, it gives CASSYTRGDTQYF.

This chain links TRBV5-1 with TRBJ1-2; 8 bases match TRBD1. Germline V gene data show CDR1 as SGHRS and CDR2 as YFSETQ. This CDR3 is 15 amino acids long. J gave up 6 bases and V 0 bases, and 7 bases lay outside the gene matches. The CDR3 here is CASSLEARGRNGYTF. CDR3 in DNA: TGCGCCAGCAGCTTGGAGGCCAGGGGGCGGAATGGCTACACCTTC. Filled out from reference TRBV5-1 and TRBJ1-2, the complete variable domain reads KAGVTQTPRYLIKTRGQQVTLSCSPISGHRSVSWYQQTPGQGLQFLFEYFSETQRNKGNFPGRFSGRQFSNSRSEMNVSTLELGDSALYLCASSLEARGRNGYTFGSGTRLTVV.

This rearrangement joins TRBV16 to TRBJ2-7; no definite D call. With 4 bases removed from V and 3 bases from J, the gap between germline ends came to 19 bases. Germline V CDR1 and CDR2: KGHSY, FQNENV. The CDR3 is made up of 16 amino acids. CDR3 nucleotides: TGTGCCAGCAGCCCACCTGGGCCCCTCTCCAACTACGAGCAGTACTTC. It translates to CASSPPGPLSNYEQYF.

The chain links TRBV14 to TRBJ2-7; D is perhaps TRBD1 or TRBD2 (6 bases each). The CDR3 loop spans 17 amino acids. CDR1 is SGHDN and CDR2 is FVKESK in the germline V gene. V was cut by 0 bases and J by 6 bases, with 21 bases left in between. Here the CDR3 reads CASSQETGGTSLGEQYF. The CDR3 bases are TGTGCCAGCAGCCAAGAGACAGGAGGGACCTCACTCGGCGAGCAGTACTTC.

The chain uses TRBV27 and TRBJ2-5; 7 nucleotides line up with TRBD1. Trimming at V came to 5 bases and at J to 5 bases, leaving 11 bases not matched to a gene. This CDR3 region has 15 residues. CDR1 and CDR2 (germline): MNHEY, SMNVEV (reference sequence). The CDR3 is CASSQINRGPETQYF. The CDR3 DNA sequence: TGTGCCAGCAGTCAAATCAACAGGGGTCCCGAGACCCAGTACTTC.

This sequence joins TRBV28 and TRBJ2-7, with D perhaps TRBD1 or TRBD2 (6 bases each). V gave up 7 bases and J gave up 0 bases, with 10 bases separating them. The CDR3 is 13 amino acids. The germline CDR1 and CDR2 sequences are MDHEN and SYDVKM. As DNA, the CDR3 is TGTGCCAGCATGCCGGGGGCCTCCTACGAGCAGTACTTC. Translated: CASMPGASYEQYF. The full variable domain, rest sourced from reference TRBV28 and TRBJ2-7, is DVKVTQSSRYLVKRTGEKVFLECVQDMDHENMFWYRQDPGLGLRLIYFSYDVKMKEKGDIPEGYSVSREKKERFSLILESASTNQTSMYLCASMPGASYEQYFGPGTRLTVT.

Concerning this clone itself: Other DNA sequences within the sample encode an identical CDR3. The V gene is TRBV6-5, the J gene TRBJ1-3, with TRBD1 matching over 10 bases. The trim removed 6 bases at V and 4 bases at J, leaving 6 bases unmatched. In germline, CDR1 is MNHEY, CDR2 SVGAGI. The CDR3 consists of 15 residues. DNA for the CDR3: TGTGCCAGCAGCCGACAGGGGGCGTCCGGAAACACCATATATTTT. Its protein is CASSRQGASGNTIYF.

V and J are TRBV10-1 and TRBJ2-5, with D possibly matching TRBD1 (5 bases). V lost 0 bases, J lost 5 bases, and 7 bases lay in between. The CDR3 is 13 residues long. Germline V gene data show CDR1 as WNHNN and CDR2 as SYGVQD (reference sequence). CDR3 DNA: TGCGCCAGCAGTGAGTCAGGGGCGGAGACCCAGTACTTC. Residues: CASSESGAETQYF.

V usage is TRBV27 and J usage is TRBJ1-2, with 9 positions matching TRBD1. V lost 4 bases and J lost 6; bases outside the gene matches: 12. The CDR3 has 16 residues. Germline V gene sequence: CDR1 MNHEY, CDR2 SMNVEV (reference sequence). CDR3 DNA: TGTGCCAGCAGTTCGAGGACAGGGGATTGGGAGGATGGCTACACCTTC. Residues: CASSSRTGDWEDGYTF.

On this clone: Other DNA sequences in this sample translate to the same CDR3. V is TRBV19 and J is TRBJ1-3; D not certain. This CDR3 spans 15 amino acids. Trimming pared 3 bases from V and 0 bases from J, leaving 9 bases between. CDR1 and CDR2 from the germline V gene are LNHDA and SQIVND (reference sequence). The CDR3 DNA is TGTGCCAGTAGTATCACGGTCAGCTCTGGAAACACCATATATTTT. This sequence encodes CASSITVSSGNTIYF.